The 5 T cell receptor beta chains reported below all come from one sample, sequenced in a study of cytomegalovirus exposure and HLA in healthy donors. It was with 60 Vbeta and 13 Jbeta primers that the PCR ran. TCRdb keeps only in-frame clones here, not all; method: immunoSEQ multiplex PCR. Altogether 150,000 to 200,000 clones are present, about an eighth being singletons, with the ten largest covering over 6.5%. The sequencing sample was made of PBMCs. All receptors derive from a man aged 50-59 years in good health and CMV-seropositive.

This chain connects TRBV5-1 to TRBJ2-6; 9 bases match TRBD1. Germline loops: CDR1 SGHRS, CDR2 YFSETQ. Unmatched junction bases numbered 16, after V lost 4 bases and J lost 8 bases. The length of the CDR3 is 18 residues. CDR3 DNA sequence: TGCGCCAGCAGCCCGGGGACAGGGCGATCTCTGGGTCCCAACGTCCTGACTTTC. This sequence encodes CASSPGTGRSLGPNVLTF.

This clone was counted a few times. The genes are TRBV7-9 and TRBJ1-1; no reliable D call. The CDR3 has 11 residues. Germline CDR1 and CDR2: SEHNR and FQNEAQ (reference sequence). The V end lost 1 base, the J end lost 8 bases, and 5 bases lay between the germline ends. Here the CDR3 reads CASSLDKEAFF. The CDR3 DNA reads TGTGCCAGCAGCTTAGACAAGGAAGCTTTCTTT. The whole variable domain, remainder taken from reference TRBV7-9 and TRBJ1-1, is DTGVSQNPRHKITKRGQNVTFRCDPISEHNRLYWYRQTLGQGPEFLTYFQNEAQLEKSRLLSDRFSAERPKGSFSTLEIQRTEQGDSAMYLCASSLDKEAFFGQGTRLTVV.

J is TRBJ1-6 and V is TRBV28; 8 bases are shared with TRBD1. V was clipped by 4 bases and J by 7 bases; unmatched bases: 9. The CDR3 length is 16 residues. Germline CDR1 is MDHEN and CDR2 is SYDVKM. CDR3 residues: CASSSPQGALNSPLHF. CDR3 bases: TGTGCCAGCAGTTCACCCCAGGGGGCGCTAAATTCACCCCTCCACTTT.

This clone was counted between two and nine times. The CDR3 here is CASSGTGLMNTEAFF. As DNA, the CDR3 is TGCGCCAGCAGCGGGACAGGGCTGATGAACACTGAAGCTTTCTTT. The genes are TRBV5-1 and TRBJ1-1, with 9 bases matching TRBD1. J gave up 0 bases and V 4 bases, and 4 bases lay outside the gene matches. The CDR3 extends over 15 amino acids. Germline CDR1 SGHRS, CDR2 YFSETQ.

This clone appeared a few times. The chain employs TRBV7-2 and TRBJ2-7; TRBD2 aligns across 8 bases. The CDR3 extends over 15 amino acids. The germline V gene has CDR1 SGHTA and CDR2 FQGNSA. Trimming took 5 bases from V and 2 from J; bases not matched to a gene: 8. This chain's CDR3 is CASSRAGGSPYEQYF. DNA for the CDR3: TGTGCCAGCAGCCGCGCGGGGGGATCTCCCTACGAGCAGTACTTC.